This record covers a single TCR beta chain. Its antigen is currently unknown. These data belong to a study of shared clonotypes between healthy human individuals. Study-wide findings and caveats: Larger estimated richness was generally seen in naive subsets than in memory subsets. Among non-shared clonotypes, generation probabilities were lower than among those shared by all four donors.

HIV-negative, healthy adults without recent acute infections or vaccinations were the donors. As handled by the study authors: Junction-only sequences without quality scores were provided by ImmunoSEQ, so filtering was different. Generated by immunoSEQ multiplex PCR, the TCRdb table keeps only in-frame clones and is missing some. V and J calls and clone size are those listed in that table; D and trimming were worked out from the DNA. The data hold some 350,000 clones, with about 74% observed a single time. This receptor was identified in a man aged 25-45 years in good health. The sample consisted of memory CD4+ T cells sorted from blood. This sample's subset: CD45RA-negative fraction.

CDR3 amino acids: CASSLAVAPRTSYEQYF. As DNA, the CDR3 is TGTGCCAGCAGCTTAGCGGTAGCGCCACGGACCTCCTACGAGCAGTACTTC. V usage is TRBV7-6 and J usage is TRBJ2-7; D is possibly TRBD2 (5 bases). The CDR3 contains 17 residues. Germline CDR1 SGHVS, CDR2 FNYEAQ. Trimming stripped 0 bases from V and 0 bases from J, with 15 bases between. Complete variable domain (other parts from reference TRBV7-6 and TRBJ2-7): GAGVSQSPRYKVTKRGQDVALRCDPISGHVSLYWYRQALGQGPEFLTYFNYEAQQDKSGLPNDRFSAERPEGSISTLTIQRTEQRDSAMYRCASSLAVAPRTSYEQYFGPGTRLTVT.